In this sample, the clone carrying this T cell receptor beta chain turned up many times. Here immunoSEQ multiplex PCR was the method, and the copy in TCRdb shows in-frame clones only, minus some. In the table there are over 60,000 clones, approximately 80% of which are singletons. This record comes from a study of T cell responses to AZD1222 COVID-19 vaccine. The germline gives CDR1 LGHNA, CDR2 YSLEER. With 4 bases removed from V and 0 bases from J, the gap between germline ends came to 12 bases. The CDR3 contains 16 residues. The sequence was obtained from an adult who received the AZD1222 COVID-19 vaccine. The material sequenced was peripheral blood, taken 28 days after the second AZD1222 dose. The chain recombines TRBV4-3 with TRBJ1-4; no reliable D call. CDR3 sequence: CASSRERSATNEKLFF. In DNA form, the CDR3 reads TGCGCCAGCAGCCGAGAGAGATCCGCAACTAATGAAAAACTGTTTTTT.